This paragraph reports one T cell receptor beta chain. Clones were read by immunoSEQ multiplex PCR, and TCRdb kept only the in-frame ones, dropping some. Of about 12,000 clones listed, approximately 88% were seen once; the top ten hold less than 9.5%. The data belong to a study of T cell changes during pregnancy in multiple sclerosis. This CDR3 contains 16 residues. V lost 6 bases and J 0 bases, leaving 16 bases between the germline ends. Germline-derived CDR1 and CDR2 are MNHEY and SMNVEV (reference sequence). Material: CD8+ T cells from peripheral blood mononuclear cells, obtained in the second trimester of pregnancy. The TCR originated in a female donor in good health, enrolled as a control in a pregnancy study. The gene calls are TRBV27 and TRBJ2-3, with a weak D call TRBD1 (5 bases). CDR3 loop: CASRTRVITSTDTQYF. CDR3 coding DNA: TGTGCCAGCAGAACCAGGGTGATAACTAGCACAGATACGCAGTATTTT.